This TCR beta chain appears in the sequencing data of a study of cytomegalovirus exposure and HLA in healthy donors. Findings of the study overall: It was in a later analysis that TCR association rates were seen to vary by HLA locus, highest for DRB1 and lowest for HLA-C. Reportedly, diagnosis of cytomegalovirus status by the classifier showed high specificity and sensitivity.

This PCR relied on a set of 60 Vbeta primers and 13 Jbeta primers. The table came from immunoSEQ multiplex PCR; TCRdb's copy has only in-frame clones and leaves some out. Among about 99,000 clones listed, about 9.4% were seen once. As to this clone: The antigen is not known.

J was trimmed by 2 bases and V by 6 bases; bases with no gene match: 4. CDR3 size: 14 residues. CDR1 is SNHLY and CDR2 is FYNNEI in the germline V gene. The sample consisted of PBMCs. The J gene is TRBJ1-1, the V gene TRBV2, with 9 nucleotides matching TRBD1. The sequence came from a man aged 40-50 years in good health and CMV-seropositive. CDR3 bases: TGTGCCAGCAGCCAACAGGGGGCAAACACTGAAGCTTTCTTT. Translated, it gives CASSQQGANTEAFF.